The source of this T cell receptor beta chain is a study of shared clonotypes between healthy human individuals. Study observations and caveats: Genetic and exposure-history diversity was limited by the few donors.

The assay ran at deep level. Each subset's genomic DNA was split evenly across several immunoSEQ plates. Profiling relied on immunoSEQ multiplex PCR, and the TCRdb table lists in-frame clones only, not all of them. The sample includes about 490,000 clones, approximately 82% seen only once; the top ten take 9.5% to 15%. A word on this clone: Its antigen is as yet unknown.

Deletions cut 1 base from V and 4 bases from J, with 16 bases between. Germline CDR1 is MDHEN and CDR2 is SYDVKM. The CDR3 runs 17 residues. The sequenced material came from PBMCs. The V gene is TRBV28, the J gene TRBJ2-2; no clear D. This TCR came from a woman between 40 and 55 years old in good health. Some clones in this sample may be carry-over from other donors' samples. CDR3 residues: CASSLFPRSMGTGELFF. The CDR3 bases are TGTGCCAGCAGTTTATTCCCCAGGAGCATGGGCACCGGGGAGCTGTTTTTT.